This T cell receptor (beta chain) was profiled in a study of human T cells and chemical hapten exposure. Study details: Patch tests put 0.01% DPC on the upper back, and the results were checked at 6 days.

Noted time point: patch test 2, 6 weeks after DPC sensitization. Treatment in this sample: therapeutic diphenylcyclopropenone sensitization with weekly scalp DPC. Those who donated were patients with alopecia, 18 to 70 years of age, and suitable for DPC. Someone pulled total RNA out of unfractionated whole blood. V shed 6 bases, J shed 0 bases, and the junction held 2 bases outside the gene matches. This CDR3 is built from 14 residues. Germline lookup yields CDR1 SGHTA and CDR2 FQGTGA. From the RACE reads, TCRdb called clonotypes with MiXCR, one entry per CDR3 protein. The table includes approximately 120,000 distinct CDR3 sequences, 9.2% detected once. This clonotype was found many times.

This chain joins TRBV7-3 and TRBJ1-1, with TRBD1 matching 9 bases. The input for sequencing was whole blood, taken in connection with sensitization to the hapten diphenylcyclopropenone (DPC). The clonotype comes from a woman in her forties with alopecia areata. Some clones in this sample may be carry-over from other donors' samples. The CDR3 sequence is CASRGTGMNTEAFF. The CDR3 nucleotides are TGTGCCAGCAGAGGGACAGGGATGAACACTGAAGCTTTCTTT.